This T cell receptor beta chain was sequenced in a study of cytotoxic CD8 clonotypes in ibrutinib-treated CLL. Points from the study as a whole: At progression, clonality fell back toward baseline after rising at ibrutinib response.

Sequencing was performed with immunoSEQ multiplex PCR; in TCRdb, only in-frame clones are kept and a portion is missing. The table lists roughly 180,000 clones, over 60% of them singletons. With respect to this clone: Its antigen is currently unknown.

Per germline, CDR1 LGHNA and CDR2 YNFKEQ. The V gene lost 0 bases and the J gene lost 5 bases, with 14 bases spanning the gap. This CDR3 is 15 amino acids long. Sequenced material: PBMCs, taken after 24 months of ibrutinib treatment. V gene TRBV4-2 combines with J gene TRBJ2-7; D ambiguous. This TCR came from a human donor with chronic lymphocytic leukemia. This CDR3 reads CASSQESLSLHEQYF. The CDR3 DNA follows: TGTGCCAGCAGCCAAGAGTCACTCTCACTCCACGAGCAGTACTTC.